This T cell receptor (beta chain) was recovered during a study of CD8+ T cells in alopecia areata. Study overall: It was oral tofacitinib, at 5 to 10 mg twice daily, that treated patients received. Patients took tofacitinib for 6 to 18 months, followed by 6 drug-free months.

RNA extraction was followed by reverse transcription into cDNA, which acted as the sequencing template. Libraries were prepared by immunoSEQ multiplex PCR; TCRdb keeps only in-frame clonotypes and omits some of them. The sample includes about 140,000 clones, roughly four fifths seen only once; the top ten take roughly 25%. This CDR3 spans 16 amino acids. Germline V gene lookup returns CDR1 LGHNA and CDR2 YNFKEQ. Trimming cost V 0 bases and J 2 bases, with 14 bases left between them. Stated treatment: oral pan-JAK inhibitor, 5-10 mg twice daily. From alopecia areata patients, lesional scalp punch biopsies and peripheral blood were collected.

The sample in question was CD8+ T cells sorted from blood, obtained at week 4, from a patient treated with tofacitinib. The chain has TRBV4-2 and TRBJ2-7, with D maybe TRBD1 (5 bases). The clonotype comes from a human donor with alopecia areata. The CDR3: CASSQEGQGHPYEQYF. As DNA, the CDR3 is TGTGCCAGCAGCCAAGAAGGCCAGGGTCATCCCTACGAGCAGTACTTC.